The following is a T cell receptor beta chain sequence with its context. The data were obtained in a study of CD8 T cells in Susac syndrome. Negative magnetic isolation gave CD8+ and CD4+ cells; FACS enriched CD8+ TEMRA. Random hexamers were used to reverse transcribe about 0.45 to 1 ug of RNA. TCRdb re-called the immunoSEQ multiplex PCR reads through MiXCR, storing one row per CDR3 protein. The sample holds roughly 86,000 distinct CDR3 sequences; about 95% are singletons and the top ten take about 0.68%. The CDR3 contains 14 residues. Deletions cut 3 bases from V and 1 base from J, with 10 bases between. Germline CDR1 and CDR2: SGHRS and YFSETQ.

This clonotype originated in a human donor with Susac syndrome. Source material: CD8+ T cells from PBMCs. The chain links TRBV5-1 to TRBJ1-1; D gene unclear. The chain's CDR3 is CASSSGTPNTEAFF. Here the CDR3 DNA reads TGCGCCAGCAGCTCTGGCACTCCGAACACTGAAGCTTTCTTT.